This paragraph covers one T cell receptor beta chain sequence. The sample belongs to a study of control samples from healthy donors and cancer patients. The table came from immunoSEQ multiplex PCR; TCRdb's copy has only in-frame clones and leaves some out. This table holds around 80,000 clones, roughly 86% found once. CDR1 and CDR2 (germline): ENHRY, SYGVKD. Deletions cut 4 bases from V and 7 bases from J, with 13 bases between. This CDR3 contains 14 residues. The material sequenced was blood. This rearrangement joins TRBV10-3 to TRBJ2-2; D possibly corresponds to TRBD2 (5 bases). This receptor was taken from a man aged 50-59 years in good health. The CDR3 DNA is TGTGCCATCAGTGTCGAACTAGTGAGCGGGGAGCTGTTTTTT. Its translation: CAISVELVSGELFF.